The 12 T cell receptor beta chains below all came from one sample that was sequenced in a study of T-cell memory formation after mild COVID-19. MiXCR was run by TCRdb on the 5' RACE reads, yielding one entry per CDR3 protein. Of 400,000 to 500,000 distinct CDR3 sequences in the sample, around 19% were seen once. The specimen was PBMCs or a T cell subset sorted from them (not recorded which). These receptors originate from an adult woman who had mild COVID-19 (a few samples of this study predate the infection). Cell type and time point are not known.

This sequence joins TRBV28 and TRBJ2-1, with 9 bases matching TRBD1. CDR3 size: 16 residues. The germline CDR1 and CDR2 sequences are MDHEN and SYDVKM. The ends lost 3 bases at V and 11 bases at J; junction bases unmatched: 14. The CDR3 DNA is TGTGCCAGCAGTTTCTTTGGGACAGGGACGGGTGGGAAGCAGTTCTTC. This gives the protein CASSFFGTGTGGKQFF.

The chain links TRBV6-2 or TRBV6-3 to TRBJ2-7; D is uncertain. This CDR3 is built from 12 residues. Per germline, CDR1 MNHEY and CDR2 SVGEGT. V shed 7 bases and J shed 5 bases, with 12 bases lying between them. The CDR3 nucleotides read TGTGCCAGCACCGGGTTCCCCGACGAGCAGTACTTC. This codes for CASTGFPDEQYF.

This clonotype was counted a few times. The chain uses TRBV5-1 and TRBJ1-1; a weak D match, TRBD1 (5 bases). The CDR3 runs to 14 residues. Per germline, CDR1 SGHRS and CDR2 YFSETQ. V shed 2 bases and J shed 1 base, with 9 bases lying between them. CDR3 coding DNA: TGCGCCAGCAGCTTACAGGACGGGAACACTGAAGCTTTCTTT. Its translation: CASSLQDGNTEAFF.

The chain uses TRBV19 and TRBJ2-1; TRBD2 agrees at 7 bases. V shed 7 bases, J shed 0 bases, and the junction held 6 bases outside the gene matches. This CDR3 has 15 residues. Germline V gene lookup returns CDR1 LNHDA and CDR2 SQIVND (reference sequence). This CDR3 is CASTPGLSSYNEQFF. CDR3 sequence (DNA): TGTGCCAGTACCCCGGGACTAAGCTCCTACAATGAGCAGTTCTTC.

This clonotype has more than one count but fewer than ten. This rearrangement joins TRBV5-1 to TRBJ1-1, with D tentatively TRBD1 (6 bases). The V gene's germline CDR1 is SGHRS and CDR2 YFSETQ. This CDR3 region has 12 residues. The V end was cut by 1 base, the J end by 12 bases, with 13 bases between. The CDR3 is CASSLRGFGTFF. In nucleotides, the CDR3 is TGCGCCAGCAGCTTGAGGGGGTTCGGGACTTTCTTT.

This chain joins TRBV7-9 and TRBJ2-2, with D maybe TRBD1 (6 bases). CDR3 length equals 13 residues. Germline values: CDR1 SEHNR, CDR2 FQNEAQ (reference sequence). Deletions cut 11 bases from V and 7 bases from J, with 17 bases between. The DNA for the CDR3 is TGTGCCCCAGGGAAGCAGGACAGCGGGGAGCTGTTTTTT. This encodes CAPGKQDSGELFF.

The chain carries TRBV6-2 or TRBV6-3 and TRBJ2-7; 11 bases are shared with TRBD2. After removal of 1 base from V and 2 bases from J, the junction contained 4 bases not matched to a gene. This CDR3 is built from 16 residues. Germline lookup yields CDR1 MNHEY and CDR2 SVGEGT. The CDR3 is CASSYFTSGSTYEQYF. CDR3 nucleotide sequence: TGTGCCAGCAGTTACTTTACTAGCGGGAGCACCTACGAGCAGTACTTC.

The gene calls are TRBV29-1 and TRBJ2-1, with D possibly called TRBD1 or TRBD2 (5 bases each). V shed 4 bases and J shed 9 bases, with 28 bases lying between them. The CDR3 runs to 17 residues. From germline, CDR1 is SQVTM and CDR2 ANQGSEA. The chain's CDR3 is CSVVGFDRDQRRVEQFF. CDR3 nucleotide sequence: TGCAGCGTTGTGGGGTTTGATCGGGACCAGCGACGGGTTGAGCAGTTCTTC.

J is TRBJ2-5 and V is TRBV7-9, with D possibly matching TRBD2 (6 bases). V dropped 5 bases and J dropped 2 bases, with 9 bases sitting between them. The germline V gene encodes CDR1 SEHNR and CDR2 FQNEAQ (reference sequence). The CDR3 extends over 13 amino acids. DNA for the CDR3: TGTGCCAGCAGCACCGGGGGTCAAGAGACCCAGTACTTC. Its protein is CASSTGGQETQYF.

This chain joins TRBV27 and TRBJ2-3; TRBD2 is a possible D gene (5 bases). Germline CDR1 MNHEY, CDR2 SMNVEV (reference sequence). Trimming pared 4 bases from V and 1 base from J, leaving 18 bases between. The CDR3 runs 17 residues. CDR3 sequence: CASSSFSTYSGTDTQYF. CDR3 nucleotides: TGTGCCAGCAGTTCCTTCTCGACCTATAGCGGCACAGATACGCAGTATTTT.

This clonotype has only a few counts. The rearrangement links TRBV7-2 to TRBJ2-5, with 8 bases fitting TRBD2. The J segment lost 5 bases and the V segment lost 7 bases, leaving 15 bases of the junction unmatched. CDR1 is SGHTA and CDR2 is FQGNSA in the germline V gene. The CDR3 extends over 16 amino acids. This CDR3 is CASTRTSGPVRETQYF. Written as DNA, the CDR3 is TGTGCCAGCACCAGAACTAGCGGACCCGTGAGGGAGACCCAGTACTTC.

The chain uses TRBV2 and TRBJ1-2; D not resolved. Germline V gene sequence: CDR1 SNHLY, CDR2 FYNNEI. V lost 2 bases, J lost 8 bases, and 9 bases lay in between. This CDR3 contains 12 residues. CDR3 in amino acids: CASSESREGYTF. CDR3 bases: TGTGCCAGCAGTGAATCTCGTGAGGGCTACACCTTC.